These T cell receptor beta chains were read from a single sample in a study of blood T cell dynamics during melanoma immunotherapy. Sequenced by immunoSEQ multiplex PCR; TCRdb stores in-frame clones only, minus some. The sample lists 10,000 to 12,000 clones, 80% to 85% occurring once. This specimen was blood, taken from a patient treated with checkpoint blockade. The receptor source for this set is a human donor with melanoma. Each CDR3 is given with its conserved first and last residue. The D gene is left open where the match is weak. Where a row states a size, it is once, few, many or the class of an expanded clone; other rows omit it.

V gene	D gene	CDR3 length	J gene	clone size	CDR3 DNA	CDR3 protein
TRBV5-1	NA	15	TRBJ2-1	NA	TGCGCCAGCAGCTCGGGGACCCAGGCCTACAATGAGCAGTTCTTC	CASSSGTQAYNEQFF
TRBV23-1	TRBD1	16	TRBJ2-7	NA	TGCGCCAGCAGTCAGTCCGGGACAGGCTTTTTCTACGAGCAGTACTTC	CASSQSGTGFFYEQYF
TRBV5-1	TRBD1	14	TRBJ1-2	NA	TGCGCCAGCAGTTTGGGGGGACAGGAAGGAGGCTACACCTTC	CASSLGGQEGGYTF
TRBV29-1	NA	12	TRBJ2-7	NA	TGCAGCGCCGGAACGGGCCGGCACGAGCAGTACTTC	CSAGTGRHEQYF
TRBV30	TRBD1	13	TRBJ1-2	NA	TGTGCCTGGAGTGACAGGGGTGACTATGGCTACACCTTC	CAWSDRGDYGYTF
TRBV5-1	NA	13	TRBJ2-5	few	TGCGCCAGCAGCTTGGGGGGCCCGGAGACCCAGTACTTC	CASSLGGPETQYF
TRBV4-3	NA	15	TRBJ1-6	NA	TGCGCCAGCAGCCAAGTTCGGGCCAGCAATTCACCCCTCCACTTT	CASSQVRASNSPLHF
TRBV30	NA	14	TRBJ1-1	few	TGTGCCTGGCGGAATCGGGGATCGAACACTGAAGCTTTCTTT	CAWRNRGSNTEAFF
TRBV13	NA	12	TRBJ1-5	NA	TGTGCCAGCAGCCGCTTGGGGCAGCCCCAGCATTTT	CASSRLGQPQHF
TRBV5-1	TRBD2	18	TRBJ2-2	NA	TGCGCCAGCAGCTCCTCTAGCGGGGCCCTCCGGGGCACCGGGGAGCTGTTTTTT	CASSSSSGALRGTGELFF
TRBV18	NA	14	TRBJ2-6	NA	TGTGCCAGCTCACCCGTTGGTGGGGCCAACGTCCTGACTTTC	CASSPVGGANVLTF
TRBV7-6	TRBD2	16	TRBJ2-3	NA	TGTGCCAGCAGCAGTAGGCGGGGGGGCGGGACAGATACGCAGTATTTT	CASSSRRGGGTDTQYF
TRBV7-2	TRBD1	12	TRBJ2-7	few	TGTGCCAGCAGCTTAACAGGGGTCGAGCAGTACTTC	CASSLTGVEQYF
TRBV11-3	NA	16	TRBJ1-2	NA	TGTGCCAGCAGCTTAGAGGGCAGGGGTTCCAACTATGGCTACACCTTC	CASSLEGRGSNYGYTF
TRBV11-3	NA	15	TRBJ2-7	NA	TGTGCCAGCAGTCCACCGGCTTGGAGGGTGCGCGAGCAGTACTTC	CASSPPAWRVREQYF
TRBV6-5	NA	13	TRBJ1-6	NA	TGTGCCAGCAGTTACAGGGATTATTCACCCCTCCACTTT	CASSYRDYSPLHF
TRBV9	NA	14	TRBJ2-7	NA	TGTGCCAGCAGCCCCGGTACACCCCCCTACGAGCAGTACTTC	CASSPGTPPYEQYF
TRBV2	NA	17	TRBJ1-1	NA	TGTGCCAGCAGTGCTCGGCGTGGGACGGCCGTCAACACTGAAGCTTTCTTT	CASSARRGTAVNTEAFF
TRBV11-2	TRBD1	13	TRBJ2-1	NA	TGTGCCAGCAGGATTGAGAGGGGGCGTCCATGTTTCTTC	CASRIERGRPCFF
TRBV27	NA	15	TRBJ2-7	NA	TGTGCCAGCAGTCCTCACGTCGGGGGAGCCTACGAGCAGTACTTC	CASSPHVGGAYEQYF
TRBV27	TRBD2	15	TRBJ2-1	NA	TGTGCCAGCAGTTTCCTAGCGGGGGGATCCAATGAGCAGTTCTTC	CASSFLAGGSNEQFF
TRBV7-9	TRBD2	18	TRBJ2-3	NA	TGTGCCAGCAGCCCGGGACTAGCGGGGGGAAAGAACACAGATACGCAGTATTTT	CASSPGLAGGKNTDTQYF
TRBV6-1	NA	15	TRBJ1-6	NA	TGTGCCAGCAGGATGGGAGGCTCCTATAATTCACCCCTCCACTTT	CASRMGGSYNSPLHF
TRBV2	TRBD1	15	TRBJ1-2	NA	TGTGCCAGCAGCCGGACAGGGGGCGCATCATATGGCTACACCTTC	CASSRTGGASYGYTF
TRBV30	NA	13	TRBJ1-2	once	TGTGCCTGCAGTGGGGCAGCTAACTATGGCTACACCTTC	CACSGAANYGYTF
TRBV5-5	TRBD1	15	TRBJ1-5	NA	TGTGCCAGCAGCTTCTCAGGGGGTGACAATCAGCCCCAGCATTTT	CASSFSGGDNQPQHF